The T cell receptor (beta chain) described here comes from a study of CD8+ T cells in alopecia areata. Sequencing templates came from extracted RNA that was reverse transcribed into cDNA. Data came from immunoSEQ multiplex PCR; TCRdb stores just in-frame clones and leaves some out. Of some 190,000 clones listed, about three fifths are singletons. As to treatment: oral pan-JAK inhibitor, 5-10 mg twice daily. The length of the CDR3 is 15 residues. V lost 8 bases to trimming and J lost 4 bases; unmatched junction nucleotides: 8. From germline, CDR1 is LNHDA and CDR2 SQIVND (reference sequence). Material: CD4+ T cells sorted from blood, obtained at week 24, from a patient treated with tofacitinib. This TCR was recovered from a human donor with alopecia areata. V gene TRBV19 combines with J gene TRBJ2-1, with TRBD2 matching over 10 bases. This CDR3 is CASAGGSGGYNEQFF. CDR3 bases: TGTGCCAGTGCAGGTGGTAGCGGGGGGTACAATGAGCAGTTCTTC.